These 7 T cell receptor beta chains were all obtained from the same sample, sequenced in a study of immune evolution from preneoplasia to lung adenocarcinoma. The data were produced by immunoSEQ multiplex PCR, yet TCRdb's version contains in-frame clones alone and is incomplete. Of 10,000 to 14,000 clones detected, 86% appear once; the ten largest clones hold roughly 4%. Sequencing input: FFPE invasive lung adenocarcinoma tissue. The receptor set was obtained from a person aged 65 to 79 with invasive lung adenocarcinoma.

This clone was found once. The chain recombines TRBV27 with TRBJ1-5; possible D gene TRBD1, 5 bases. Germline CDR1 reads MNHEY; CDR2 reads SMNVEV (reference sequence). The CDR3 is 17 amino acids. V shed 5 bases and J shed 0 bases, with 17 bases lying between them. The CDR3 protein is CASSRSSQGLSNQPQHF. In DNA form, the CDR3 reads TGTGCCAGCAGTCGGAGTTCCCAGGGACTTAGCAATCAGCCCCAGCATTTT.

The V gene is TRBV4-1, the J gene TRBJ1-5; 7 positions match TRBD1. Germline V gene sequence: CDR1 MGHRA, CDR2 YSYEKL. The CDR3 totals 15 residues. V gave up 1 base and J gave up 5 bases; unmatched junction bases: 5. The CDR3: CASSQGDRDHQPQHF. The CDR3 nucleotides are TGCGCCAGCAGCCAAGGAGACAGGGACCATCAGCCCCAGCATTTT.

The rearrangement joins TRBV11-2 to TRBJ1-2, with TRBD1 identical over 8 bases. Germline values: CDR1 SGHAT, CDR2 FQNNGV. There are 15 residues in the CDR3. V shed 1 base and J 5 bases; nucleotides not matched to a gene: 6. This CDR3 is CASSLGDRGGYGYTF. CDR3 DNA: TGTGCCAGCAGCTTAGGTGACAGGGGAGGGTATGGCTACACCTTC.

J is TRBJ2-3 and V is TRBV7-9; 9 bases are a match to TRBD2. CDR1 SEHNR and CDR2 FQNEAQ come from the germline V gene (reference sequence). This CDR3 has 16 residues. V shed 2 bases and J 4 bases; nucleotides not matched to a gene: 7. CDR3 DNA: TGTGCCAGCAGCTTATGGGGCGGGAGGGCCCCAGATACGCAGTATTTT. It specifies CASSLWGGRAPDTQYF.

V usage is TRBV29-1 and J usage is TRBJ1-1; 8 nucleotides line up with TRBD1. V trimming: 1 base; J trimming: 0 bases; junction bases outside the gene matches: 4. Germline values: CDR1 SQVTM, CDR2 ANQGSEA. This CDR3 has 15 residues. In nucleotides, the CDR3 is TGCAGCGTTGAAGTTCGGGGACAGGTGAACACTGAAGCTTTCTTT. Its translation: CSVEVRGQVNTEAFF.

This clone was detected only a few times. CDR3 in DNA: TGTGCCAGCAGTTTTGACAGTGGGGGGCTGTTTTTT. Amino acid sequence: CASSFDSGGLFF. V and J are TRBV28 and TRBJ1-4; tentative D call: TRBD1 (5 bases). Looked up from germline, CDR1 is MDHEN and CDR2 is SYDVKM. CDR3 size: 12 residues. V was pared by 3 bases and J by 14 bases, with 13 bases between.

V usage is TRBV4-2 and J usage is TRBJ2-2; 7 nucleotides agree with TRBD2. With V trimmed by 0 bases and J by 6 bases, 7 bases remained unmatched. Germline CDR1 reads LGHNA; CDR2 reads YNFKEQ. This CDR3 contains 16 residues. CDR3 sequence (DNA): TGTGCCAGCAGCCAAGAGGGGGAGGGAGTGTCCGGGGAGCTGTTTTTT. This codes for CASSQEGEGVSGELFF.